The TCR beta chain under discussion was sequenced for a study of T cells in localized non-small cell lung cancer. Study-level findings and limits: Within adjacent lung there appeared a median approximately 60 of the top 100 tumor clones.

About this clone itself: Its antigen remains unidentified.

Germline V CDR1 and CDR2: GTSNPN, SVGIG (reference sequence). CDR3 length: 13 amino acids. V lost 8 bases, J lost 1 base, and 14 bases lay in between. The repertoire was sequenced with immunoSEQ multiplex PCR; TCRdb's copy has only in-frame clones and lacks some. The sample consists of about 26,000 clones, less than 95% of them appearing once. The chain has TRBV30 and TRBJ1-1; weak D call: TRBD1 (5 bases). Material: peripheral blood, obtained before any cancer treatment. The TCR was taken from a female donor over 55 with stage II squamous cell lung carcinoma. The DNA of the CDR3 is TGTGCCACCTGGGGGATACGGAACACTGAAGCTTTCTTT. It codes for CATWGIRNTEAFF.